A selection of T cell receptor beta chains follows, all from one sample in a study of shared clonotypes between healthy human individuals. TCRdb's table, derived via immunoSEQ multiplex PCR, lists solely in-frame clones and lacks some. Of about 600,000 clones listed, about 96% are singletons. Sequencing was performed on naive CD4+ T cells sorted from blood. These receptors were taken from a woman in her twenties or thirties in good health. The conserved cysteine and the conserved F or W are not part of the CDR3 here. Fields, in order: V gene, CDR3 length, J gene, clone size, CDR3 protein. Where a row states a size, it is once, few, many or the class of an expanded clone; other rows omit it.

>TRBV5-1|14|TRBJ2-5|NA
ASSLARGSVAETQY
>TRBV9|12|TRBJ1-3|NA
ASSGEGSGNTIY
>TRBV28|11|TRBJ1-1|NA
ASSLNRFTEAF
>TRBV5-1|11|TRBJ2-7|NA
ASSHYQENEQY
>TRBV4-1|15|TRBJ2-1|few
ASSQDALAGGYNEQF
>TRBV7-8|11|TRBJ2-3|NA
ASSGIWADTQY
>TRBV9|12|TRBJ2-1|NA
ASSATGRYNEQF
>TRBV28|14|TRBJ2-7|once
ASSLLGSAGAYEQY
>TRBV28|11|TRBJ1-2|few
ASSPRQGYGYT
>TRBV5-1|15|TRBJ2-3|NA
ASSLAERLGASNTQY
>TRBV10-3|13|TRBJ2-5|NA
AISIGGLAEETQY
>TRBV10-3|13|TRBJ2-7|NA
AISEGTGGSYEQY
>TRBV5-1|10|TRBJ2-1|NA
ASSLEGNEQF
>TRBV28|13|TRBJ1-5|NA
ASSPKLGGWQPQH
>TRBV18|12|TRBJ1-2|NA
ASSPGTGNYGYT
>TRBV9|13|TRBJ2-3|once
ASSETGTSGRGEH
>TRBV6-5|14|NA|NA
ASSYTLAGVVHEQY
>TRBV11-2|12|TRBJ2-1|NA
ASSLAGIYNEQF
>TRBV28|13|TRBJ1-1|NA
ASSPHQGSNTEAF
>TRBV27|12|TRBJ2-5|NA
ASSSDGRIETQY
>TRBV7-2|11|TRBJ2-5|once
ASSSGQLETQY
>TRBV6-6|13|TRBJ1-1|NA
ASSSPGQPNTEAF
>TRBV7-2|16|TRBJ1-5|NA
ASSPPRGTGGFNQPQH
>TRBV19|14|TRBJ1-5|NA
ASSIWGLRSNQPQH
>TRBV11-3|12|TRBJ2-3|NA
ASSGRDGGDTQY
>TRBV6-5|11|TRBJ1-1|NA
ASSREGNTEAF
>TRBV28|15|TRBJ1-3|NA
ASSGRLKNPNGNTIY
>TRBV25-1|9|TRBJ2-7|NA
ATGGPYEQY
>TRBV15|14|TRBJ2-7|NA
ATSRAPAGTSFEQY
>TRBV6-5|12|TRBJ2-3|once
ATQLAAAPDTQY
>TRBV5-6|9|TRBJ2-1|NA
ASSFIGEQF
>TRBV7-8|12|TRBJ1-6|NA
ASSYRQGGSPLH
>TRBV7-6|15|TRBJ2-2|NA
ASSFGRGTQNTGELF
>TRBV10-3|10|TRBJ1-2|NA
AISETDYGYT
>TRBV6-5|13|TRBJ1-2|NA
ASSYSTGPGYGYT
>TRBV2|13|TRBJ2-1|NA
ASSELAGGYNEQF
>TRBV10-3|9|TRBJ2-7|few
AAGTVYEQY
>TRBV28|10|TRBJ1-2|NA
AGTTDDGGYT
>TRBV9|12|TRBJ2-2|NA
ASSVVANTGELF
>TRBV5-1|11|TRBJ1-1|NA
ASRRTFNTEAF
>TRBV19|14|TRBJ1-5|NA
ASTLQGAVSNQPQH
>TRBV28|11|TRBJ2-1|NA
ASSPPTSNEQF
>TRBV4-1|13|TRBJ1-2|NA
ASSHPARVNYGYT
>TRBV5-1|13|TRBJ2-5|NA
ASSPPTSGEETQY
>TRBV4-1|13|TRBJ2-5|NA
ASSQGGYYRETQY
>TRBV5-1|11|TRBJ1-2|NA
ASSLQGANGYT
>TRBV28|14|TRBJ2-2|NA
ASNNLAGEGTGELF
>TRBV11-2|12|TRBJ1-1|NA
ASSLVRGNTEAF
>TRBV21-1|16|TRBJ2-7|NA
ASSQCRFGAGVFCEQY
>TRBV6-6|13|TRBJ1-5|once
ASSYSQGKGQPQH
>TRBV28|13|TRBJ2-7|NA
ASREIGGGTYEQY
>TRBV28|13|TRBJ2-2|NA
ASRRQGFSTGELF
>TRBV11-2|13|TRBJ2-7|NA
ASSSRGDRPYEQY
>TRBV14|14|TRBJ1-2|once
ASSRGTGERSYGYT
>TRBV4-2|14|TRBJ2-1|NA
ASSQGPGLTYNEQF
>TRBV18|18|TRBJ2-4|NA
ASSPLPGQGAGIAKNIQY
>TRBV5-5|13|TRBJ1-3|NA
ASSFGQSSGNTIY